The present T cell receptor beta chain was sequenced within a study of blood T cell repertoires in COVID-19. Study background: The cDNA or gDNA used as material had been derived from T cells, B-cell-depleted T cells, or PBMCs.

In the original workflow: Counts of nucleated cells, estimated from reference gene primer amplification, were obtained. The method was immunoSEQ multiplex PCR; TCRdb's version includes in-frame clones alone and lacks a portion of them. That table gives V, J and clone size, and the DNA gave D and trimming. The table includes around 150,000 clones, 87% detected once. V lost 3 bases and J lost 0; bases outside the gene matches: 11. The length of the CDR3 is 18 residues. Germline V gene data show CDR1 as MGHRA and CDR2 as YSYEKL. The sequence was obtained from a man aged 45-65 years with active COVID-19. The chain has TRBV4-1 and TRBJ2-3, with TRBD1 identical over 8 bases. The material sequenced was peripheral blood. The CDR3 loop is CASSHTGTGGYSTDTQYF. CDR3 DNA: TGCGCCAGCAGCCATACCGGGACAGGCGGTTATAGCACAGATACGCAGTATTTT.